Here is one T cell receptor beta chain with its context. The method was immunoSEQ multiplex PCR; TCRdb's version includes in-frame clones alone and lacks a portion of them. The repertoire holds 53,000 or so clones, with around 79% as singletons. V dropped 0 bases and J dropped 4 bases, with 9 bases sitting between them. This CDR3 has 14 amino acids. The germline gives CDR1 LNHDA, CDR2 SQIVND (reference sequence). This record comes from a study of blood T cell repertoires in COVID-19. The sequenced sample was peripheral blood. The gene calls are TRBV19 and TRBJ1-2; no firm D call. The clonotype comes from a man between 65 and 80 years old with active or convalescent COVID-19. CDR3 sequence reads: CASSIDTASYGYTF. The CDR3 DNA reads as TGTGCCAGTAGTATAGATACAGCTTCCTATGGCTACACCTTC.